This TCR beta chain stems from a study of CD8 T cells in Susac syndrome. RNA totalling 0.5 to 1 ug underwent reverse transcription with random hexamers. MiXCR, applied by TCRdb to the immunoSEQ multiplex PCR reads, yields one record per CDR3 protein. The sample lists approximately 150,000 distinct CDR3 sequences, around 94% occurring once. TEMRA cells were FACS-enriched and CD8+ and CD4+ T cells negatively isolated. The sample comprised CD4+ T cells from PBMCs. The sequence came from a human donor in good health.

In DNA form, the CDR3 reads TGTGCCAGCAAGGAAGCAGGGTCGAACTATGGCTACACCTTC. Amino acid sequence: CASKEAGSNYGYTF. The rearrangement links TRBV25-1 to TRBJ1-2; maybe TRBD1 (5 bases). The CDR3 totals 14 residues. CDR1 and CDR2 from the germline V gene are MGHDK and SYGVNS. Trimming left V 7 bases short and J 2 bases short, with 14 bases between.